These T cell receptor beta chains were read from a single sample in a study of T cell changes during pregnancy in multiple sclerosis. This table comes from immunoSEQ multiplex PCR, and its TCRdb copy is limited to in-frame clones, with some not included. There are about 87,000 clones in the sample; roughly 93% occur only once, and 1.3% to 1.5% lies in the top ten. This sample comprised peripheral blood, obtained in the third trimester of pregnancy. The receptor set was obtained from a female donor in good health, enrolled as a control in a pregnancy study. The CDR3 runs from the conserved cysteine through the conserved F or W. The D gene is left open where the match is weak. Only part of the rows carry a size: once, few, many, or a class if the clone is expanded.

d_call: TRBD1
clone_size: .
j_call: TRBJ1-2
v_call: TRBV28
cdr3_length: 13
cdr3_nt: TGTGCCAGCAGGTTGACAGGGTTCGATGGCTACACCTTC
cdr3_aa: CASRLTGFDGYTF

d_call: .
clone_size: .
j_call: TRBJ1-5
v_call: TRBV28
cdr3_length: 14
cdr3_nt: TGTGCCAGCAGTTTATGGAGGGTATATCAGCCCCAGCATTTT
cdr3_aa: CASSLWRVYQPQHF

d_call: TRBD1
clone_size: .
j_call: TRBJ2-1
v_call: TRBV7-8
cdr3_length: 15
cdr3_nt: TGTGCCAGCAGCTTACAGGGGGCGCTCAGGAATGAGCAGTTCTTC
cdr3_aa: CASSLQGALRNEQFF

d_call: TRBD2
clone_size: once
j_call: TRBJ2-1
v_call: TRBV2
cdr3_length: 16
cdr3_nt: TGTGCCAGCAGCCTTGGTGGGGCTAGCGGGAGTGGAGAGCAGTTCTTC
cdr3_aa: CASSLGGASGSGEQFF

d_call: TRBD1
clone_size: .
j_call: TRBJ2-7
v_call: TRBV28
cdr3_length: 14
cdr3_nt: TGTGCCAGCAGTTTGTTGGGACAGGGGTACGAGCAGTACTTC
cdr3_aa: CASSLLGQGYEQYF

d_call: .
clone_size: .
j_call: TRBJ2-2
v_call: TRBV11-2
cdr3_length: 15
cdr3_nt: TGTGCCAGCAGCCGCAGGACTGCGAACACCGGGGAGCTGTTTTTT
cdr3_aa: CASSRRTANTGELFF

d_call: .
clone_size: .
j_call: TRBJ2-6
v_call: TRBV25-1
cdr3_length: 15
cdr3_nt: TGTGCCAGCAGTAACTATTACTCCGGGGCCAACGTCCTGACTTTC
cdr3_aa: CASSNYYSGANVLTF

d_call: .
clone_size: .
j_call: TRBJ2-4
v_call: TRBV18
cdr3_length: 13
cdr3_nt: TGTGCCAGCTCACCATCAGCGAGCGGCATTCAGTACTTC
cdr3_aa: CASSPSASGIQYF

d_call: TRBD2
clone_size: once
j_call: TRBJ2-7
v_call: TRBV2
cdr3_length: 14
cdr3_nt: TGTGCCAGCACCCGGGGGGGTAACGTCTACGAGCAGTACTTC
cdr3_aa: CASTRGGNVYEQYF

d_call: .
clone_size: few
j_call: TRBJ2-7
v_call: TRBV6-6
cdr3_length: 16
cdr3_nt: TGTGCCAGCAGTTACGATTCGGCCGGCGGGTTCTACGAGCAGTACTTC
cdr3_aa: CASSYDSAGGFYEQYF

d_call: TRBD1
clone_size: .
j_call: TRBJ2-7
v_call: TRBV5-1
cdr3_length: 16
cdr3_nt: TGCGCCAGCAGCTGGACCGGGACAGGGGAGCCCAACGAGCAGTACTTC
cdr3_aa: CASSWTGTGEPNEQYF

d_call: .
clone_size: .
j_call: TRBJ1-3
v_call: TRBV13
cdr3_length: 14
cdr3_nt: TGTGCCAGCAGCGAGGGGGGGTTTGGAAACACCATATATTTT
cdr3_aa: CASSEGGFGNTIYF

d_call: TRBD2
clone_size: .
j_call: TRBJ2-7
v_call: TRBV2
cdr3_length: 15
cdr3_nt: TGTGCCAGCAGTCAACTAGCGGGAGGGCCCTACGAGCAGTACTTC
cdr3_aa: CASSQLAGGPYEQYF

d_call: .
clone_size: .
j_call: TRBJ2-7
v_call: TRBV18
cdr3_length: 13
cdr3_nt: TGTGCCAGCTCACTCAACGGGGAGCAAGAGCAGTACTTC
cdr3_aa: CASSLNGEQEQYF

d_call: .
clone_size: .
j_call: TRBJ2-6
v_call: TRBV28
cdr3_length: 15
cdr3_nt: TGTGCCAGCAAAGCGCTCAGCTCTGGGGCCAACGTCCTGACTTTC
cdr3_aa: CASKALSSGANVLTF

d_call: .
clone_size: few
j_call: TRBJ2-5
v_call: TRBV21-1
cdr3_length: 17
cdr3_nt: TGTGCCAGCCCCAAAGGCCTAATAGAGACATGCCAAGAGACCCAGTACTTC
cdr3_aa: CASPKGLIETCQETQYF

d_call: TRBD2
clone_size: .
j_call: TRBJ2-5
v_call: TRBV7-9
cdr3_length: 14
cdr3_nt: TGTGCCGACCCGCTAGCGGAGAAACAAGAGACCCAGTACTTC
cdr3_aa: CADPLAEKQETQYF

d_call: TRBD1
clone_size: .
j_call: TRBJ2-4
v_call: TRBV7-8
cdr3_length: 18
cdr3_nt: TGTGCCAGCAGCAAGGACAGGGTCCCGACCATAGCCAAAAACATTCAGTACTTC
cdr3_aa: CASSKDRVPTIAKNIQYF

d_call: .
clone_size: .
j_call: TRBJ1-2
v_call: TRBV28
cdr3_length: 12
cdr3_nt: TGTGCCAGCAGCCCCGTGAGGGATGGCTACACCTTC
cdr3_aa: CASSPVRDGYTF

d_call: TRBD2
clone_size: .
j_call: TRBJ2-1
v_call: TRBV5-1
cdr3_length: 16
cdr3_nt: TGCGCCAGCAGCTTGGAAGGACTAGCGGGAGGGGATGAGCAGTTCTTC
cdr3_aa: CASSLEGLAGGDEQFF

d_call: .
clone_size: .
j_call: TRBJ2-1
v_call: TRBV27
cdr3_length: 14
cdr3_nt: TGTGCCAGCAAACCTCGAGGGTACTACAATGAGCAGTTCTTC
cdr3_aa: CASKPRGYYNEQFF

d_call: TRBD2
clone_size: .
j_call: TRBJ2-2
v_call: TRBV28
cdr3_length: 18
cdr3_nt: TGTGCCAGCAGTTTGAGGACAGGAGCGGGAGGGTCCCCCGGGGAGCTGTTTTTT
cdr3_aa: CASSLRTGAGGSPGELFF

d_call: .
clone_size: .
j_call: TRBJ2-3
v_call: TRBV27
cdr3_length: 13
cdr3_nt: TGTGCCAGCAGTTTCCTTAGCACAGATACGCAGTATTTT
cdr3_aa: CASSFLSTDTQYF

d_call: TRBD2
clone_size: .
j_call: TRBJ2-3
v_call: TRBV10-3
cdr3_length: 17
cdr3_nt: TGTGCCACCCGCCCGGGACTAGCGGGAGGGACGACAGATACGCAGTATTTT
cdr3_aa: CATRPGLAGGTTDTQYF

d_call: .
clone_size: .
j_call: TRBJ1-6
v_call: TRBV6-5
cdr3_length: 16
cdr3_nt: TGTGCCAGCAGTTACCGTCCGGACAGTCGTAATTCACCCCTCCACTTT
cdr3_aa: CASSYRPDSRNSPLHF

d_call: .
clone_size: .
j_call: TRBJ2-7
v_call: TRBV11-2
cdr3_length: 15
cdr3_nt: TGTGCCAGCAGCCGCAGTATCGGGAGCTTGGGGGAGCAGTACTTC
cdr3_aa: CASSRSIGSLGEQYF

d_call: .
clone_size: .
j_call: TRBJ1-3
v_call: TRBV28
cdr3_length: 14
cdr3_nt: TGTGCCAGCAGGCGGATGCTTGACGGAAACACCATATATTTT
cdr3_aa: CASRRMLDGNTIYF

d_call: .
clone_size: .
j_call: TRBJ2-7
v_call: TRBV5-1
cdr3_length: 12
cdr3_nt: TGCGCCAGCAGCGAGTACGGCTACGAGCAGTACTTC
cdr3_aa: CASSEYGYEQYF

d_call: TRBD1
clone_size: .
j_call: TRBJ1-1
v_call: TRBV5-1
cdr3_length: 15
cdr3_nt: TGCGCCACCTCACAGGGGGCAGGGGGGAACACTGAAGCTTTCTTT
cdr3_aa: CATSQGAGGNTEAFF

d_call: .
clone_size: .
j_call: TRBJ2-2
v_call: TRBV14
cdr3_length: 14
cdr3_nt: TGTGCCAGCAGCCAAGGGGGCCCTTCGGGGGAGCTGTTTTTT
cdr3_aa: CASSQGGPSGELFF

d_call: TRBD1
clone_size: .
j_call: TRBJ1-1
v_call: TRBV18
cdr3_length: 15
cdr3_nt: TGTGCCAGCTCAAACACGGACAGGTTCGAAACTGAAGCTTTCTTT
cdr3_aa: CASSNTDRFETEAFF

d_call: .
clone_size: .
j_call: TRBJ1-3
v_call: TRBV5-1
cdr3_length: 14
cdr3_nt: TGCGCCAGCAGCCCTGGGGCGCAGGGAAACACCATATATTTT
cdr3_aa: CASSPGAQGNTIYF

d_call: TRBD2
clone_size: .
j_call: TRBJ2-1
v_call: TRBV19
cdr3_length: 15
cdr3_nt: TGTGCCAGTAGTATAGTTCCTAGCGGGTACAATGAGCAGTTCTTC
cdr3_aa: CASSIVPSGYNEQFF

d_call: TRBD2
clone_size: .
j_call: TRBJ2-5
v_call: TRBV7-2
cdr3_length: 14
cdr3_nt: TGTGCCAGCAGCACGGGGGGGCGTGGGGAGACCCAGTACTTC
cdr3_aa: CASSTGGRGETQYF

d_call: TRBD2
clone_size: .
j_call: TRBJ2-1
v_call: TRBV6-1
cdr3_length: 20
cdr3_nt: TGTGCCAGCAGTGGGACGGGACTAGCGGAACACGGGAGCTCCTACAATGAGCAGTTCTTC
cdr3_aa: CASSGTGLAEHGSSYNEQFF

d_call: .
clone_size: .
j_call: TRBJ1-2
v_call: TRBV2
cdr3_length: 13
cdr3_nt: TGTGCCAGCAGCGTGACAGGAATTTATGGCTACACCTTC
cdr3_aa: CASSVTGIYGYTF

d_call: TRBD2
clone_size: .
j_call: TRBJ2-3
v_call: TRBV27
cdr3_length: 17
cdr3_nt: TGTGCCAGCAGCCACCCGGGACTAGCGGGGGCTAGGGGGGGGCAGTATTTT
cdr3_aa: CASSHPGLAGARGGQYF

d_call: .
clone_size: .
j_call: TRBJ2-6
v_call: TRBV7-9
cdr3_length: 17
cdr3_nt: TGTGCCAGCAGCTTAGAGCCAGGCCGCTCTGGGGCCAACGTCCTGACTTTC
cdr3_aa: CASSLEPGRSGANVLTF

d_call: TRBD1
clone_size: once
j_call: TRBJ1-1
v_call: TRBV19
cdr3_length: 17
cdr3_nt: TGTGCCAGTAGCCCGAGGGGGACAGGGAAGGGGATTACTGAAGCTTTCTTT
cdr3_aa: CASSPRGTGKGITEAFF

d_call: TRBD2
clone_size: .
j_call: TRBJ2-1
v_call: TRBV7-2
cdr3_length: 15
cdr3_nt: TGTGCCAGCAGCCCCGGACTAGCGGTATACAATGAGCAGTTCTTC
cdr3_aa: CASSPGLAVYNEQFF

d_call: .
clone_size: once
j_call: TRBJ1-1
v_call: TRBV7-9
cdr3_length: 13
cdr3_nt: TGTGCCAGCAACCATGTGGGAGCCACTGAAGCTTTCTTT
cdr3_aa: CASNHVGATEAFF

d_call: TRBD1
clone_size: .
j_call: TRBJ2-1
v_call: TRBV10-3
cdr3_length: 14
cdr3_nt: TGTGCCATCGGATCGGACAGGTTCTACAATGAGCAGTTCTTC
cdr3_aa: CAIGSDRFYNEQFF